This TCR beta chain was sequenced for a study of T cells after yellow fever vaccination. V was pared by 6 bases and J by 6 bases, with 21 bases between. The CDR3 runs 15 residues. Germline assignment: CDR1 DFQATT and CDR2 SNEGSKA (reference sequence). TCRdb recomputed calls from the 5' RACE reads with MiXCR, one row per CDR3 protein. Among roughly 240,000 distinct CDR3 sequences, less than 7.5% were seen once, and the ten largest hold more than 1%. The V call is TRBV20-1, the J call TRBJ2-4; possibly TRBD2 for D (6 bases). This specimen consisted of CD4+ T cells sorted from PBMCs, obtained on the day of the yellow fever booster vaccination. The receptor's source is a man aged 25-45 years who received the YFV17D yellow fever vaccine. This chain's CDR3 is CSAVDPPKGGNIQYF. As DNA, the CDR3 is TGCAGTGCCGTGGATCCTCCAAAGGGAGGAAACATTCAGTACTTC.